The next 2 T cell receptor beta chains were all read from a single sample in a study of OX40 agonist ivuxolimab in advanced cancers. This table comes from immunoSEQ multiplex PCR, and its TCRdb copy is limited to in-frame clones, with some not included. The sample records tens of thousands of clones, approximately 82% being singletons. The input for sequencing was CD4+ or CD8+ T cells sorted from blood, taken in a trial of the OX40 agonist ivuxolimab. All receptors come from an adult with an advanced solid tumor such as melanoma, head and neck, liver or kidney cancer.

The chain has TRBV11-2 and TRBJ2-1; 12 nucleotides agree with TRBD2. CDR3 size: 15 residues. The germline V gene has CDR1 SGHAT and CDR2 FQNNGV. V lost 6 bases to trimming and J lost 5 bases; unmatched junction nucleotides: 5. The CDR3 sequence is CASRLAGGRDNEQFF. CDR3 nucleotides: TGTGCCAGCAGGCTAGCGGGGGGGCGAGACAATGAGCAGTTCTTC.

The chain carries TRBV18 and TRBJ1-5; D is possibly TRBD1 (5 bases). Germline V lookup: CDR1 KGHSH, CDR2 LQKENI. The CDR3 loop spans 15 amino acids. Trimming stripped 3 bases from V and 6 bases from J, with 15 bases between. The CDR3 sequence: CASSPGLSGSQPQHF. For the CDR3, the DNA is TGTGCCAGCTCACCGGGGCTATCAGGGAGTCAGCCCCAGCATTTT. Full variable domain (missing parts from reference TRBV18 and TRBJ1-5): NAGVMQNPRHLVRRRGQEARLRCSPMKGHSHVYWYRQLPEEGLKFMVYLQKENIIDESGMPKERFSAEFPKEGPSILRIQQVVRGDSAAYFCASSPGLSGSQPQHFGDGTRLSIL.